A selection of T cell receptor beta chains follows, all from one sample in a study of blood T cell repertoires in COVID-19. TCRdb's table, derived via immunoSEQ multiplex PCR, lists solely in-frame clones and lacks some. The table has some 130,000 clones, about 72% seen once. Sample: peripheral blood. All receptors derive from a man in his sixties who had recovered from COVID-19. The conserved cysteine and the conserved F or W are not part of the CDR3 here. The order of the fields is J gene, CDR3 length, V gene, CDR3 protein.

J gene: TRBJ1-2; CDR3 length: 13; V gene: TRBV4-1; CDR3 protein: ASSQDPGANYGYT
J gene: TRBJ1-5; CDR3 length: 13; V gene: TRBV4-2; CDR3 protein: ASSQDVGRDQPQH
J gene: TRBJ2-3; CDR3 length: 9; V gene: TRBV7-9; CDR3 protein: ASSTQNTQY
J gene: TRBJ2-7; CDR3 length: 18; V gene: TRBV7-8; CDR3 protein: ASSWLTDRVLSRSSYEQY
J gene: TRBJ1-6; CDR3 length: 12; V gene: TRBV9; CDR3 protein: ASSVDSHNSPLH
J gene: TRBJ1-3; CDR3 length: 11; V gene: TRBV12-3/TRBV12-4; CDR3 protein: ASKRNSGNTIY
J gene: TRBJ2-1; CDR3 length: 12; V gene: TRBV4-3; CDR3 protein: ASSQGSPGDEQF
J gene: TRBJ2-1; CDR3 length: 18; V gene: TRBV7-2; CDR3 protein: ASSLALETGTSTIYNEQF
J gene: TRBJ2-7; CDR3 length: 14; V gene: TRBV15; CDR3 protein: ATSRGVAGGRYEQY
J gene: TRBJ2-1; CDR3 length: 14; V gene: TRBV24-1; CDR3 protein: ATSDPNPGTANEQF
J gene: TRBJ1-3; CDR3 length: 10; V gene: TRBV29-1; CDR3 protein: SVRLAGNTIY
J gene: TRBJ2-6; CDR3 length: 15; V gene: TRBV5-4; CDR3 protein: ASSSLSYSSGANVLT
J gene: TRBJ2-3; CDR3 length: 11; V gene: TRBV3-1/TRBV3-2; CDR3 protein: ASSHGAVDTQY
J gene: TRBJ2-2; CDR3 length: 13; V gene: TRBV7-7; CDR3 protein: ASSSGLTNTGELF
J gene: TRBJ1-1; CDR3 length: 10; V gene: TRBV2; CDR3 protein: ASSAAGTEAF
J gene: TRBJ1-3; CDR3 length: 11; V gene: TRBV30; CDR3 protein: AGGAFSGNTIY
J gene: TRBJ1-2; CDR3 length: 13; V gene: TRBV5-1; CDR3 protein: ASSLAQAGSGGYT
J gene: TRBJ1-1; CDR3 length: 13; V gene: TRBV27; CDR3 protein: ASSLRRTRGTEAF
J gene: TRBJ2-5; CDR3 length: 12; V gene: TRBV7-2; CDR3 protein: ASSFSRGDETQY
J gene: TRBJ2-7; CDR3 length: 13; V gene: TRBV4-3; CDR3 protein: ASSQDRGSSYEQY
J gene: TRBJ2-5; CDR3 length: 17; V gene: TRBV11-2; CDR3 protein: ASSLDRGLAGERGGTQY
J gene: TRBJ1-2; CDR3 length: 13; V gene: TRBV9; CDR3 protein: ASSHAQTGNYGYT
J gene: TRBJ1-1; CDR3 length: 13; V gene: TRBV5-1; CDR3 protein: ASSLLRTGNTEAF
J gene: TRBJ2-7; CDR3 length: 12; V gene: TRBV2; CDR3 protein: ASSETRNRYEQY
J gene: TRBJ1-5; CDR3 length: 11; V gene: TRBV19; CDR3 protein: ASRRAGGQPQH
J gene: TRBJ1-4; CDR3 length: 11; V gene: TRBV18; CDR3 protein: ASCGGAGEKLF
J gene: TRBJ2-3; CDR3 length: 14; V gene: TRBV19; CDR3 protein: ASSGRTSGSSDTQY
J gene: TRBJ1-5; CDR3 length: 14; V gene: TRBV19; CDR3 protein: ASSIRGQDHNQPQH
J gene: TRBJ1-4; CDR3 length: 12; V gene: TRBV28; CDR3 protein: ASSPGQGFEKLF
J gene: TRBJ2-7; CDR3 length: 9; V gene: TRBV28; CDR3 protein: ATGTAYEQY
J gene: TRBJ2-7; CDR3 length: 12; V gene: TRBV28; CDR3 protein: ASSSRDWPLEQY
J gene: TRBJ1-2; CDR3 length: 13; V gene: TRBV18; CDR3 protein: ASSPPQGANYGYT
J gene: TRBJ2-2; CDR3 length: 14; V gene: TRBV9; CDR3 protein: ASSFGLAGGTGELF
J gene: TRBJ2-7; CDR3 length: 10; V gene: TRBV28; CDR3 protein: ASSLQGYEQY
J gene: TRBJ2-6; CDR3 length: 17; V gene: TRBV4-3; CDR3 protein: ASSQFPGTGASGANVLT
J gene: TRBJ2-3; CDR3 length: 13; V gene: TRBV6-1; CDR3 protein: ASSEEGLEQLTQY
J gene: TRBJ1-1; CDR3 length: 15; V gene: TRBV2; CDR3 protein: ASSERDRGLLNTEAF
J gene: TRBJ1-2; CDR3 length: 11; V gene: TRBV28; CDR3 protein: ASSRASLYGYT
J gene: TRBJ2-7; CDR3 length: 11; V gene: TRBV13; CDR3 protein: ASSFTRGYEQY
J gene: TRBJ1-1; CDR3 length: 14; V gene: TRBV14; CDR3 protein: ASSQAPTQGNTEAF
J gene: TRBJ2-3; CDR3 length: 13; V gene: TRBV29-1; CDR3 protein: SVKPGTTATDTQY
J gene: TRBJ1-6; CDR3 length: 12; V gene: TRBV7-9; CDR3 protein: ASSFTTDNSPLH
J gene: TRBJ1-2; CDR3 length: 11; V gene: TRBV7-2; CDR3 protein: ASSLERVGGYT
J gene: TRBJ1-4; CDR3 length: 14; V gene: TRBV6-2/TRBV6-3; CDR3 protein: ASSSRLTATNEKLF